The 24 T cell receptor beta chains reported below all come from one sample, sequenced in a study of OX40 agonist ivuxolimab in advanced cancers. The assay was immunoSEQ multiplex PCR, and TCRdb's table has in-frame clones only and misses some. The sample lists 55,000 to 85,000 clones; 75% to 90% were seen once. The material was CD4+ or CD8+ T cells sorted from blood, obtained in a trial of the OX40 agonist ivuxolimab. The origin of the receptors is an adult with an advanced solid tumor such as melanoma, head and neck, liver or kidney cancer.

V is TRBV5-6 and J is TRBJ1-2, with D possibly matching TRBD1 (6 bases). The CDR3 has 15 residues. Between the trimmed V and J ends, which lost 1 base and 5 bases, there was a span of 15 bases. Germline CDR1 and CDR2: SGHDT and YYEEEE. The DNA for the CDR3 is TGTGCCAGCAGCTTGAACCTACGACAGGTATATGGCTACACCTTC. Protein: CASSLNLRQVYGYTF.

The chain employs TRBV9 and TRBJ1-5; the D gene is possibly TRBD1 (5 bases). Trimming removed 4 bases at V and 2 bases at J, with 10 bases between. The germline CDR1 and CDR2 sequences are SGDLS and YYNGEE. The CDR3 covers 14 residues. The CDR3 protein is CASSLQDRNQPQHF. Written as DNA, the CDR3 is TGTGCCAGCAGCTTACAGGACCGCAATCAGCCCCAGCATTTT.

This chain connects TRBV5-1 to TRBJ2-6; possible D gene TRBD1, 6 bases. CDR1 SGHRS and CDR2 YFSETQ come from the germline V gene. Trimming took 7 bases from V and 0 from J, leaving 11 bases between them. The CDR3 is 15 residues long. In nucleotides, the CDR3 is TGCGCCAGCGATACAGGGAGCTCTGGGGCCAACGTCCTGACTTTC. It yields the protein CASDTGSSGANVLTF.

This clone was seen once. The chain has TRBV4-1 and TRBJ2-7; D may be TRBD1 or TRBD2 (5 bases each). Trimming took 2 bases from V and 5 from J, leaving 19 bases between them. The CDR3 is 16 residues long. Germline CDR1 MGHRA, CDR2 YSYEKL. The CDR3 here is CASSQTLGPGRNEQYF. CDR3 sequence (DNA): TGCGCCAGCAGCCAAACCCTGGGACCGGGACGGAACGAGCAGTACTTC.

This clone was detected only a few times. The rearrangement links TRBV27 to TRBJ2-7, with 7 bases aligning to TRBD1. This CDR3 spans 14 amino acids. Germline values: CDR1 MNHEY, CDR2 SMNVEV (reference sequence). Germline trimming cut 5 bases from V and 4 bases from J; bases unmatched to any gene: 8. The CDR3 DNA sequence: TGTGCCAGCAGTCTCAGACAGGGCCCTTACGAGCAGTACTTC. This encodes CASSLRQGPYEQYF.

The count of this clone is one. V is TRBV10-1 and J is TRBJ1-5, with D tentatively TRBD1 (5 bases). V lost 3 bases to trimming and J lost 6 bases, with 15 bases between them. The CDR3 spans 15 residues. Germline-derived CDR1 and CDR2 are WNHNN and SYGVQD (reference sequence). CDR3 DNA sequence: TGCGCCAGCAGTGATTCAGAGGGGTTTTTTCAGCCCCAGCATTTT. It yields the protein CASSDSEGFFQPQHF.

V is TRBV5-5 and J is TRBJ2-7; no clear D. Germline CDR1 is SGHKS and CDR2 is YYEKEE (reference sequence). This CDR3 is built from 11 residues. V shed 3 bases and J shed 2 bases, with 3 bases lying between them. The CDR3 DNA is TGTGCCAGCAGCTCCGCCTACGAGCAGTACTTC. Translation: CASSSAYEQYF.

This chain uses TRBV5-6 with TRBJ2-5, with TRBD1 matching over 7 bases. The junction had 9 bases not matched to a gene; V was cut back by 0 bases and J by 7 bases. This CDR3 comprises 15 residues. Germline V gene data show CDR1 as SGHDT and CDR2 as YYEEEE. The CDR3 here is CASSLDFGQAGTQYF. The CDR3 DNA is TGTGCCAGCAGCTTGGATTTCGGACAGGCGGGGACCCAGTACTTC.

This chain connects TRBV27 to TRBJ2-7, with 8 bases matching TRBD2. J lost 9 bases, V lost 4 bases, and 11 bases had no gene match. Looked up from germline, CDR1 is MNHEY and CDR2 is SMNVEV (reference sequence). The CDR3 loop spans 14 amino acids. CDR3 sequence: CASSSGGGGLRQYF. Here the CDR3 DNA reads TGTGCCAGCAGTTCCGGGGGGGGTGGTCTTAGGCAGTACTTC.

The chain couples TRBV6-1 to TRBJ1-5; D may be TRBD1 (6 bases). The V end was cut by 4 bases, the J end by 4 bases, with 11 bases between. The germline V gene has CDR1 MNHNS and CDR2 SASEGT. The CDR3 runs 14 residues. DNA for the CDR3: TGTGCCAGCAGTGTTAGACAGGAAAATCAGCCCCAGCATTTT. This translates into CASSVRQENQPQHF.

The genes are TRBV14 and TRBJ1-1, with D possibly being TRBD1 (5 bases). The germline gives CDR1 SGHDN, CDR2 FVKESK. V was pared by 1 base and J by 2 bases, with 20 bases between. CDR3 length equals 18 residues. CDR3 nucleotide sequence: TGTGCCAGCAGCCAAGTGCAGGGAAAGGGGTACAAAAACACTGAAGCTTTCTTT. Residues: CASSQVQGKGYKNTEAFF.

In nucleotides, the CDR3 is TGTGCCAGTAGTGGACAGGTGTCGGGCTATGGCTACACCTTC. It translates to CASSGQVSGYGYTF. This chain connects TRBV19 to TRBJ1-2; the match to TRBD1 covers 7 bases. V shed 5 bases, J shed 4 bases, and the junction held 7 bases outside the gene matches. This CDR3 is built from 14 residues. Germline values: CDR1 LNHDA, CDR2 SQIVND (reference sequence).

The chain recombines TRBV19 with TRBJ1-2; TRBD1 might be the D (5 bases). Per the germline V gene, CDR1 is LNHDA and CDR2 is SQIVND (reference sequence). V lost 3 bases and J 4 bases, leaving 15 bases between the germline ends. This CDR3 region has 15 residues. In nucleotides, the CDR3 is TGTGCCAGTAGTATGGGGCAGACTGGCTCCTATGGCTACACCTTC. Its protein is CASSMGQTGSYGYTF.

The chain couples TRBV5-1 to TRBJ2-2, with D possibly TRBD2 on 5 matching bases. Per germline, CDR1 SGHRS and CDR2 YFSETQ. CDR3 size: 15 residues. The V end lost 0 bases, the J end lost 2 bases, and 8 bases lay between the germline ends. CDR3 coding DNA: TGCGCCAGCAGCTTGGAACGGGGTAACACCGGGGAGCTGTTTTTT. It encodes CASSLERGNTGELFF.

The J gene is TRBJ1-2, the V gene TRBV28; 9 bases match TRBD1. Germline lookup yields CDR1 MDHEN and CDR2 SYDVKM. This CDR3 contains 15 residues. The junction had 5 bases not matched to a gene; V was cut back by 2 bases and J by 4 bases. CDR3 protein: CASSLAYRGPYGYTF. DNA for the CDR3: TGTGCCAGCAGTTTAGCGTACAGGGGGCCCTATGGCTACACCTTC.

V usage is TRBV5-4 and J usage is TRBJ2-5; D tentatively fits TRBD1 or TRBD2 (5 bases each). Germline V CDR1 and CDR2: SGHNT, YYREEE (reference sequence). V lost 0 bases and J 3 bases, leaving 9 bases between the germline ends. The CDR3 length is 14 residues. For the CDR3, the DNA is TGTGCCAGCAGCTTGGCCGGGGCTAAAGAGACCCAGTACTTC. Translating gives CASSLAGAKETQYF.

V usage is TRBV28 and J usage is TRBJ2-1; possibly TRBD2 for D (7 bases). CDR1 and CDR2 (germline): MDHEN, SYDVKM. V gave up 8 bases and J gave up 10 bases, with 21 bases separating them. CDR3 length equals 14 residues. The CDR3 spells CASARGGQYLEQFF. DNA for the CDR3: TGTGCCAGCGCAAGGGGGGGTCAATACCTGGAGCAGTTCTTC.

This chain links TRBV30 with TRBJ2-1; 8 bases are a match to TRBD1. The V gene's germline CDR1 is GTSNPN and CDR2 SVGIG (reference sequence). After removal of 0 bases from V and 8 bases from J, the junction contained 3 bases not matched to a gene. This CDR3 has 13 residues. CDR3 amino acids: CAWSVLRGHEQFF. CDR3 coding DNA: TGTGCCTGGAGTGTACTCAGGGGGCATGAGCAGTTCTTC. The variable domain in full, completed from reference TRBV30 and TRBJ2-1, reads SQTIHQWPATLVQPVGSPLSLECTVEGTSNPNLYWYRQAAGRGLQLLFYSVGIGQISSEVPQNLSASRPQDRQFILSSKKLLLSDSGFYLCAWSVLRGHEQFFGPGTRLTVL.

The V and J genes are TRBV5-1 and TRBJ1-4; 8 bases match TRBD1. V lost 5 bases and J lost 7; bases outside the gene matches: 10. Germline V gene lookup returns CDR1 SGHRS and CDR2 YFSETQ. The CDR3 has 15 residues. The CDR3: CASSRTGREGEKLFF. The CDR3 DNA is TGCGCCAGCAGTCGGACAGGGAGAGAGGGTGAAAAACTGTTTTTT.

This rearrangement joins TRBV5-6 to TRBJ2-1; 11 bases match TRBD1. The V gene end was trimmed by 6 bases and the J gene end by 7 bases; junction bases not matched to a gene: 9. This CDR3 is built from 15 residues. Germline V gives CDR1 SGHDT, CDR2 YYEEEE. CDR3 coding DNA: TGTGCCAGCAACCGCCGGGACAGGGGGATGAATGAGCAGTTCTTC. This encodes CASNRRDRGMNEQFF.

The genes are TRBV18 and TRBJ2-2, with TRBD2 matching 10 bases. CDR1 and CDR2 from the germline V gene are KGHSH and LQKENI. The CDR3 extends over 17 amino acids. After removal of 1 base from V and 0 bases from J, the junction contained 2 bases not matched to a gene. CDR3 in DNA: TGTGCCAGCTCACCACAGGGACTAGCGACGAACACCGGGGAGCTGTTTTTT. Its translation: CASSPQGLATNTGELFF.

The chain joins TRBV30 to TRBJ2-7; D ambiguous. CDR1 is GTSNPN and CDR2 is SVGIG in the germline V gene (reference sequence). V lost 7 bases, J lost 0 bases, and 13 bases lay in between. The CDR3 runs 13 residues. This chain's CDR3 is CASNRGTSYEQYF. In nucleotides, the CDR3 is TGTGCCTCCAACCGAGGTACCTCCTACGAGCAGTACTTC.

The chain recombines TRBV28 with TRBJ2-7; D perhaps matches TRBD1 (5 bases). This CDR3 has 17 residues. Trimming pared 7 bases from V and 4 bases from J, leaving 26 bases between. Per germline, CDR1 MDHEN and CDR2 SYDVKM. The CDR3 is CASNPRFGAGSPYEQYF. CDR3 DNA sequence: TGTGCCAGCAATCCAAGGTTTGGGGCAGGGTCCCCGTACGAGCAGTACTTC.

A few counts support this clone. The V and J genes are TRBV11-3 and TRBJ1-1; possibly TRBD1 for D (6 bases). There are 17 residues in the CDR3. Trimming took off 1 base at V and 0 bases at J, with 15 bases between the two ends. Germline V lookup: CDR1 SGHNT, CDR2 YENEEA. CDR3 region: CASSLGDRPALNTEAFF. CDR3 nucleotide sequence: TGTGCCAGCAGCTTAGGCGACAGGCCTGCCTTGAACACTGAAGCTTTCTTT. Together with reference TRBV11-3 and TRBJ1-1, the CDR3 gives the full variable domain: EAGVVQSPRYKIIEKKQPVAFWCNPISGHNTLYWYLQNLGQGPELLIRYENEEAVDDSQLPKDRFSAERLKGVDSTLKIQPAELGDSAVYLCASSLGDRPALNTEAFFGQGTRLTVV.